The 30 T cell receptor beta chains in this list originate from one sample, sequenced in a study of cytomegalovirus exposure and HLA in healthy donors. Both 60 Vbeta primers and 13 Jbeta primers went into the PCR. The assay was immunoSEQ multiplex PCR, and TCRdb's table has in-frame clones only and misses some. The sample holds about 190,000 clones, around 87% seen once. The sequenced sample consisted of PBMCs. The receptors stem from a man aged 30-40 years in good health and CMV-seronegative.

The chain joins TRBV14 to TRBJ1-4; D may be TRBD1 (6 bases). Germline V gives CDR1 SGHDN, CDR2 FVKESK. The length of the CDR3 is 16 residues. Trimming cost V 1 base and J 8 bases, with 17 bases left between them. As DNA, the CDR3 is TGTGCCAGCAGCCAAGGGACAGTTTGGACAGAAGAAAAACTGTTTTTT. Amino acid sequence: CASSQGTVWTEEKLFF.

The V and J genes are TRBV27 and TRBJ2-7, with 14 bases aligning to TRBD2. The germline gives CDR1 MNHEY, CDR2 SMNVEV (reference sequence). This CDR3 is 17 amino acids long. V was clipped by 6 bases and J by 1 base; unmatched bases: 8. This CDR3 reads CASRVTSGRADSYEQYF. In DNA, the CDR3 is TGTGCCAGCAGAGTGACTAGCGGGAGGGCCGATTCCTACGAGCAGTACTTC.

The chain employs TRBV19 and TRBJ2-7, with 7 bases aligning to TRBD1. Trimming removed 10 bases from V and 4 bases from J; junction bases left unmatched: 16. The CDR3 totals 15 residues. Germline loops: CDR1 LNHDA, CDR2 SQIVND (reference sequence). CDR3 residues: CANSPPGQREYEQYF. The CDR3 coding sequence is TGTGCCAACTCCCCCCCGGGACAGAGAGAGTACGAGCAGTACTTC. Full variable domain (remainder filled in from reference TRBV19 and TRBJ2-7): DGGITQSPKYLFRKEGQNVTLSCEQNLNHDAMYWYRQDPGQGLRLIYYSQIVNDFQKGDIAEGYSVSREKKESFPLTVTSAQKNPTAFYLCANSPPGQREYEQYFGPGTRLTVT.

CDR3 sequence: CATSKQDRGGMNTEAFF. In nucleotides, the CDR3 is TGTGCCACCAGCAAGCAGGACAGGGGGGGGATGAACACTGAAGCTTTCTTT. This chain uses TRBV15 with TRBJ1-1, with TRBD1 identical over 10 bases. Germline V gene data show CDR1 as LNHNV and CDR2 as YYDKDF (reference sequence). V was pared by 4 bases and J by 0 bases, with 8 bases of the junction left unmatched. This CDR3 is built from 17 residues.

The chain is built from TRBV6-1 and TRBJ1-5; a possible D gene is TRBD1 (5 bases). With 7 bases removed from V and 4 bases from J, the gap between germline ends came to 17 bases. CDR3 length equals 15 residues. The germline V gene has CDR1 MNHNS and CDR2 SASEGT. The CDR3 nucleotides read TGTGCCAGCAATTATGACGGGACTGGAAATCAGCCCCAGCATTTT. This sequence encodes CASNYDGTGNQPQHF.

A few counts support this clone. The chain joins TRBV18 to TRBJ1-3; 7 bases are shared with TRBD1. V gave up 3 bases and J gave up 0 bases; unmatched junction bases: 8. CDR1 is KGHSH, CDR2 LQKENI, per germline. The CDR3 is 17 residues long. CDR3 DNA sequence: TGTGCCAGCTCACCCTCCGGGACAGACATCTCTGGAAACACCATATATTTT. This encodes CASSPSGTDISGNTIYF. The complete variable domain, with remaining parts taken from reference TRBV18 and TRBJ1-3, reads NAGVMQNPRHLVRRRGQEARLRCSPMKGHSHVYWYRQLPEEGLKFMVYLQKENIIDESGMPKERFSAEFPKEGPSILRIQQVVRGDSAAYFCASSPSGTDISGNTIYFGEGSWLTVV.

V gene TRBV7-8 combines with J gene TRBJ2-7; TRBD2 agrees at 12 bases. V lost 7 bases and J lost 3; bases outside the gene matches: 10. Germline CDR1 reads SGHVS; CDR2 reads FQNEAQ. The CDR3 loop spans 16 amino acids. DNA of the CDR3: TGTGCCAGCAACCCACGGACTAGCGGGACCAACTACGAGCAGTACTTC. It codes for CASNPRTSGTNYEQYF.

The CDR3 here is CAWSVHATDTQYF. Here the CDR3 DNA reads TGTGCCTGGAGTGTACACGCTACAGATACGCAGTATTTT. The rearrangement links TRBV30 to TRBJ2-3, with D unclear. The CDR3 totals 13 residues. Trimming took off 0 bases at V and 3 bases at J, with 7 bases between the two ends. Germline V CDR1 and CDR2: GTSNPN, SVGIG (reference sequence). Full variable domain (outside the CDR3, taken from reference TRBV30 and TRBJ2-3): SQTIHQWPATLVQPVGSPLSLECTVEGTSNPNLYWYRQAAGRGLQLLFYSVGIGQISSEVPQNLSASRPQDRQFILSSKKLLLSDSGFYLCAWSVHATDTQYFGPGTRLTVL.

The V and J genes are TRBV7-2 and TRBJ2-3, with a weak D call TRBD1 (5 bases). V was trimmed by 1 base and J by 6 bases, leaving 14 bases between them. CDR3 length equals 15 residues. The germline gives CDR1 SGHTA, CDR2 FQGNSA. For the CDR3, the DNA is TGTGCCAGCAGCTTAGTTGGACAATTATATGATACGCAGTATTTT. As protein: CASSLVGQLYDTQYF.

The chain uses TRBV28 and TRBJ2-3; 7 bases match TRBD2. Trimming cost V 2 bases and J 6 bases; bases outside gene matches: 11. This CDR3 region has 16 residues. In germline, CDR1 is MDHEN, CDR2 SYDVKM. CDR3 loop: CASSLARAGASDTQYF. CDR3 in DNA: TGTGCCAGCAGTTTAGCTCGCGCGGGAGCTTCCGATACGCAGTATTTT.

The rearrangement uses TRBV28 and TRBJ2-7; 9 bases line up with TRBD1. Germline values: CDR1 MDHEN, CDR2 SYDVKM. V dropped 6 bases and J dropped 4; count of bases not matched to a gene: 10. The CDR3 sequence is 15 residues long. The CDR3 DNA reads as TGTGCCAGCAGACCCCCCGGGACAGGGCTTTACGAGCAGTACTTC. As protein: CASRPPGTGLYEQYF.

The CDR3 DNA is TGTGCCAGCTCACTGGGACTAGGATCCGAAGCTTTCTTT. This translates into CASSLGLGSEAFF. The chain couples TRBV18 to TRBJ1-1, with a weak D call TRBD1 (5 bases). The V and J ends lost 4 bases and 8 bases respectively, with 14 bases between them. Germline CDR1 reads KGHSH; CDR2 reads LQKENI. The CDR3 sequence is 13 residues long.

With respect to this clone: At one end, the junction sequence differs from germline, possibly due to a read error. The chain employs TRBV7-9 and TRBJ1-2; D possibly corresponds to TRBD1 (5 bases). The V gene's germline CDR1 is SEHNR and CDR2 FQNEAQ (reference sequence). This CDR3 contains 14 residues. CDR3 protein: CSSSLPGQGYGYTF. The CDR3 bases are TGTTCCAGCAGCCTCCCCGGTCAGGGCTATGGCTACACCTTC.

The chain recombines TRBV27 with TRBJ1-4, with D unclear. V was cut by 8 bases and J by 7 bases, with 23 bases left in between. The CDR3 sequence is 16 residues long. Per germline, CDR1 MNHEY and CDR2 SMNVEV (reference sequence). CDR3 DNA sequence: TGTGCCAGCGGAACACTACAACCCGTTCGGGTTGAAAAACTGTTTTTT. It translates to CASGTLQPVRVEKLFF. Using reference TRBV27 and TRBJ1-4 for the parts outside the CDR3, the full variable domain is EAQVTQNPRYLITVTGKKLTVTCSQNMNHEYMSWYRQDPGLGLRQIYYSMNVEVTDKGDVPEGYKVSRKEKRNFPLILESPSPNQTSLYFCASGTLQPVRVEKLFFGSGTQLSVL.

V is TRBV5-1 and J is TRBJ2-1; D is undetermined. This CDR3 spans 13 amino acids. V was pared by 0 bases and J by 5 bases, with 6 bases between. CDR1 SGHRS and CDR2 YFSETQ come from the germline V gene. Here the CDR3 reads CASSLEPNNEQFF. DNA for the CDR3: TGCGCCAGCAGCTTGGAACCTAACAATGAGCAGTTCTTC.

The V gene is TRBV19, the J gene TRBJ2-1; no firm D call. CDR1 and CDR2 from the germline V gene are LNHDA and SQIVND (reference sequence). This CDR3 spans 13 amino acids. V dropped 5 bases and J dropped 5 bases, with 10 bases sitting between them. Here the CDR3 reads CASSRGTHNEQFF. In DNA form, the CDR3 reads TGTGCCAGTAGTCGAGGAACCCACAATGAGCAGTTCTTC.

The rearrangement joins TRBV30 to TRBJ1-3; D perhaps matches TRBD1 (5 bases). CDR3 length: 14 amino acids. Per the germline V gene, CDR1 is GTSNPN and CDR2 is SVGIG (reference sequence). The V and J ends lost 2 bases and 0 bases respectively, with 8 bases between them. The CDR3 nucleotides read TGTGCCTGGAGTTTCAGGGCCTCTGGAAACACCATATATTTT. It translates to CAWSFRASGNTIYF.

This chain uses TRBV27 with TRBJ1-4; possible D gene TRBD1, 6 bases. The germline V and J ends were trimmed by 5 bases and 8 bases, with 21 bases remaining between them. The CDR3 has 16 residues. Germline V CDR1 and CDR2: MNHEY, SMNVEV (reference sequence). The CDR3 region is CASSTAQGSVGEKLFF. The CDR3 coding sequence is TGTGCCAGCAGTACCGCACAGGGTTCGGTGGGAGAAAAACTGTTTTTT.

The V gene is TRBV18, the J gene TRBJ1-1; 8 bases line up with TRBD1. The germline CDR1 and CDR2 sequences are KGHSH and LQKENI. V lost 2 bases, J lost 11 bases, and 4 bases stayed unmatched. This CDR3 is built from 12 residues. The CDR3 region has the DNA TGTGCCAGCTCACCAGCAGGGGGCACGGCTTTCTTT. The encoded protein is CASSPAGGTAFF.

The chain couples TRBV19 to TRBJ2-7; 8 bases map to TRBD1. The trim removed 6 bases at V and 3 bases at J, leaving 7 bases unmatched. CDR3 length: 14 residues. In germline, CDR1 is LNHDA, CDR2 SQIVND (reference sequence). CDR3 loop: CASRAGQGVYEQYF. The CDR3 DNA is TGTGCCAGTAGGGCAGGACAGGGAGTCTACGAGCAGTACTTC.

This clone has just a few counts. J is TRBJ2-1 and V is TRBV10-3, with 7 bases fitting TRBD2. Germline V gene lookup returns CDR1 ENHRY and CDR2 SYGVKD. This CDR3 contains 16 residues. V lost 3 bases and J lost 3; bases outside the gene matches: 8. The CDR3 here is CAISDVASGNYNEQFF. As DNA, the CDR3 is TGTGCCATCAGTGATGTGGCTAGCGGTAACTACAATGAGCAGTTCTTC.

The chain is built from TRBV27 and TRBJ2-4, with D perhaps matching TRBD1 (5 bases). CDR1 MNHEY and CDR2 SMNVEV come from the germline V gene (reference sequence). CDR3 length: 17 residues. Trimming removed 6 bases at V and 1 base at J, with 19 bases between. Written as DNA, the CDR3 is TGTGCCAGCAGATCTTCAGGGATGGGGCGGGCCAAAAACATTCAGTACTTC. This codes for CASRSSGMGRAKNIQYF.

The genes are TRBV9 and TRBJ2-7; 7 bases map to TRBD1. CDR1 and CDR2 from the germline V gene are SGDLS and YYNGEE. CDR3 size: 16 residues. V dropped 0 bases and J dropped 7; count of bases not matched to a gene: 13. The CDR3 DNA reads as TGTGCCAGCAGCGTAGAAGCCGGGACAGAATCTCAGGAGCAGTACTTC. Translated, it gives CASSVEAGTESQEQYF.

The J gene is TRBJ2-7, the V gene TRBV5-6; 7 bases align to TRBD1. The ends lost 0 bases at V and 12 bases at J; junction bases unmatched: 12. Per the germline V gene, CDR1 is SGHDT and CDR2 is YYEEEE. CDR3 length equals 14 residues. In nucleotides, the CDR3 is TGTGCCAGCAGCTTGGATCCTACGACAGGGAGACGGTACTTC. Its translation is CASSLDPTTGRRYF. The complete variable domain, with remaining parts taken from reference TRBV5-6 and TRBJ2-7, reads DAGVTQSPTHLIKTRGQQVTLRCSPKSGHDTVSWYQQALGQGPQFIFQYYEEEERQRGNFPDRFSGHQFPNYSSELNVNALLLGDSALYLCASSLDPTTGRRYFGPGTRLTVT.

This chain connects TRBV21-1 to TRBJ1-4. TRBV21-1 is recorded as a pseudogene. This CDR3 has 14 amino acids. The CDR3 nucleotides are TGTGCCAGCAGCCATAGGATAGGCGGTGAAAAACTGTTTTTT. The encoded protein is CASSHRIGGEKLFF.

About this clone itself: The same CDR3 also results from other DNA sequences found in this sample. The chain carries TRBV2 and TRBJ1-3; 7 nucleotides match TRBD1. Germline assignment: CDR1 SNHLY and CDR2 FYNNEI. The CDR3 runs 15 residues. Trimming took 6 bases from V and 1 from J; bases not matched to a gene: 6. The CDR3 loop reads CASRRQGSSGNTIYF. The CDR3 nucleotides are TGTGCCAGCAGAAGACAGGGTTCATCTGGAAACACCATATATTTT.

V is TRBV7-9 and J is TRBJ1-1; a possible D gene is TRBD1 (6 bases). Germline CDR1 and CDR2: SEHNR and FQNEAQ (reference sequence). The CDR3 runs to 17 residues. Trimming removed 1 base from V and 3 bases from J, with 18 bases in between. In nucleotides, the CDR3 is TGTGCCAGCAGCTTAGGGTTTGGTACAGGGAGATACACTGAAGCTTTCTTT. Translation: CASSLGFGTGRYTEAFF. Variable domain in full (rest from reference TRBV7-9 and TRBJ1-1): DTGVSQNPRHKITKRGQNVTFRCDPISEHNRLYWYRQTLGQGPEFLTYFQNEAQLEKSRLLSDRFSAERPKGSFSTLEIQRTEQGDSAMYLCASSLGFGTGRYTEAFFGQGTRLTVV.

The chain employs TRBV19 and TRBJ2-3; maybe TRBD2 (6 bases). V was shortened by 4 bases and J by 6 bases, with 11 bases between the two germline ends. The length of the CDR3 is 13 residues. Germline V gene sequence: CDR1 LNHDA, CDR2 SQIVND (reference sequence). In DNA, the CDR3 is TGTGCCAGTAGTACCTTAGGAGGGGATACGCAGTATTTT. Protein product: CASSTLGGDTQYF. Based on the CDR3 plus reference TRBV19 and TRBJ2-3, the full variable domain is DGGITQSPKYLFRKEGQNVTLSCEQNLNHDAMYWYRQDPGQGLRLIYYSQIVNDFQKGDIAEGYSVSREKKESFPLTVTSAQKNPTAFYLCASSTLGGDTQYFGPGTRLTVL.

V usage is TRBV6-5 and J usage is TRBJ1-5, with D hard to call. The length of the CDR3 is 13 residues. CDR1 and CDR2 (germline): MNHEY, SVGAGI. The V and J ends lost 6 bases and 4 bases respectively, with 10 bases between them. CDR3 nucleotide sequence: TGTGCCAGCAGACCTCAGGTTAATCAGCCCCAGCATTTT. This encodes CASRPQVNQPQHF.

The chain recombines TRBV7-9 with TRBJ1-3; D possibly corresponds to TRBD1 (5 bases). Looked up from germline, CDR1 is SEHNR and CDR2 is FQNEAQ (reference sequence). The CDR3 is made up of 15 amino acids. V lost 5 bases and J 7 bases, leaving 18 bases between the germline ends. Here the CDR3 reads CASSHRPKGNNTIYF. For the CDR3, the DNA is TGTGCCAGCAGCCACAGGCCCAAGGGAAATAACACCATATATTTT.